This TCR beta chain was retrieved from a study of T cell responses to AZD1222 COVID-19 vaccine. Assay: immunoSEQ multiplex PCR; the TCRdb copy retains only in-frame clones and omits some. The sample contains fewer than 110,000 clones, about 90% of which appear only once. Concerning this clone itself: Its target is unknown.

Study findings and constraints: Baseline serology detected seropositivity in only 6 or 7 AZD1222 recipients. Repertoire sampling happened only post peak T cell response. Reports say nearly half of spike-specific TCRs go after unmutated variant regions.

V was shortened by 0 bases and J by 8 bases, with 11 bases between the two germline ends. Germline CDR1 reads ENHRY; CDR2 reads SYGVKD. The CDR3 extends over 15 amino acids. The TCR originated in an adult in good health. The J gene is TRBJ1-6, the V gene TRBV10-3; D is unclear. Sequences were derived from peripheral blood, sampled on day 0 of AZD1222 vaccination. The DNA for the CDR3 is TGTGCCATCAGTGAGTCCAGGCCAAGGGATTCACCCCTCCACTTT. Translation gives CAISESRPRDSPLHF.